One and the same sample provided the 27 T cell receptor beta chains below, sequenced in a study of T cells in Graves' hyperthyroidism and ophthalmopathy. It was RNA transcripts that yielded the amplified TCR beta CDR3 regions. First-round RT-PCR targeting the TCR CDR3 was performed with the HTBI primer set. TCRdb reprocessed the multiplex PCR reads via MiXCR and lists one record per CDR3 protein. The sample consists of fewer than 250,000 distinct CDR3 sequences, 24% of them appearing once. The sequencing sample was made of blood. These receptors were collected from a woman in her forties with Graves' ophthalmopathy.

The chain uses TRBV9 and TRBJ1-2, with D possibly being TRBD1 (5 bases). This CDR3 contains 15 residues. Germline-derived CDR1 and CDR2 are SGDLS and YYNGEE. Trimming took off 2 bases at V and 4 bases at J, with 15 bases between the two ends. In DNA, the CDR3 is TGTGCCAGCAGCGTCTCGCGGGGGGGGAGCTATGGCTACACCTTC. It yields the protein CASSVSRGGSYGYTF. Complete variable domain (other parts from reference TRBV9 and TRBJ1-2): DSGVTQTPKHLITATGQRVTLRCSPRSGDLSVYWYQQSLDQGLQFLIQYYNGEERAKGNILERFSAQQFPDLHSELNLSSLELGDSALYFCASSVSRGGSYGYTFGSGTRLTVV.

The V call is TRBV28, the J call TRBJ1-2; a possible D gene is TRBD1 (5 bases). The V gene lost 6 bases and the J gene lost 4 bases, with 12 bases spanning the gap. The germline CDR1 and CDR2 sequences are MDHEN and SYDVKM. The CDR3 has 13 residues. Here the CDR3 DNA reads TGTGCCAGCAGCACCCGGGACGGCTATGGCTACACCTTC. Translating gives CASSTRDGYGYTF.

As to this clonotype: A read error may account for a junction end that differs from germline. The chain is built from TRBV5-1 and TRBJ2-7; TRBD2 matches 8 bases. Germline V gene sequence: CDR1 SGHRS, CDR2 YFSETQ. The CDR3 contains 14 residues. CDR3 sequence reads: CASSLGTSSDEQYF. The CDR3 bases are TGCGCCAGCAGCTTGGGGACTAGCTCCGACGAGCAGTACTTC. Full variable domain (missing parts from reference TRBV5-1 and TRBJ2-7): KAGVTQTPRYLIKTRGQQVTLSCSPISGHRSVSWYQQTPGQGLQFLFEYFSETQRNKGNFPGRFSGRQFSNSRSEMNVSTLELGDSALYLCASSLGTSSDEQYFGPGTRLTVT.

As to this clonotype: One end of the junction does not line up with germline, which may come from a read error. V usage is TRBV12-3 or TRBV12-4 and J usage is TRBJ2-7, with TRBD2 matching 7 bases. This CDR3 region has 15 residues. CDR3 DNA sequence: TGTGCCAGCAGACCCTCGACAGATTTCACTAGCGACTCGGACTTC. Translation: CASRPSTDFTSDSDF.

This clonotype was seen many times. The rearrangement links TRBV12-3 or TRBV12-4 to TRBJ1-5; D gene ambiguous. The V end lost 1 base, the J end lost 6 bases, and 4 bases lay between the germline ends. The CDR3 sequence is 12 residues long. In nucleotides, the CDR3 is TGTGCCAGCAGTTTAGAAGTTCAGCCCCAGCATTTT. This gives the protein CASSLEVQPQHF.

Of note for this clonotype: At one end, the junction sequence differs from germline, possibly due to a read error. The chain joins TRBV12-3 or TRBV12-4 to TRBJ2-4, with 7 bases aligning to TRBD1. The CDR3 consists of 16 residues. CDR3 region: CASSQTGVGAKNIQYF. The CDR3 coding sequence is TGCGCCAGCAGCCAAACAGGGGTGGGGGCCAAAAACATTCAGTACTTC.

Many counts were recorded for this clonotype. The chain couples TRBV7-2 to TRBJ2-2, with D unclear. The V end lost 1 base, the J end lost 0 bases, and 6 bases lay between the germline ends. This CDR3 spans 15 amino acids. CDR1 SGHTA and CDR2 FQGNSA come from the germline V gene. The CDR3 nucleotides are TGTGCCAGCAGCTTAGTAGGACCGAACACCGGGGAGCTGTTTTTT. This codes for CASSLVGPNTGELFF.

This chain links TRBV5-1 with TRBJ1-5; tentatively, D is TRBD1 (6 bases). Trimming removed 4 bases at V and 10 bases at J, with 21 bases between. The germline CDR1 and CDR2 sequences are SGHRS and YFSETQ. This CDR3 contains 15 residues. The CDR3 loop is CASSPTGQGISPQHF. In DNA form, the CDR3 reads TGCGCCAGCAGCCCAACTGGGCAGGGGATCAGCCCCCAGCATTTT.

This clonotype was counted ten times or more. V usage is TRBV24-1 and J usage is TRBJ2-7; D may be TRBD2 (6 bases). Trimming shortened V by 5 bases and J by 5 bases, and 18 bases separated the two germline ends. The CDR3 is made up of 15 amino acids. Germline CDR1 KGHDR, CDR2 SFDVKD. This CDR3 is CATSAPGTGRHEQYF. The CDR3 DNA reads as TGTGCCACCAGTGCCCCGGGGACTGGCCGCCACGAGCAGTACTTC.

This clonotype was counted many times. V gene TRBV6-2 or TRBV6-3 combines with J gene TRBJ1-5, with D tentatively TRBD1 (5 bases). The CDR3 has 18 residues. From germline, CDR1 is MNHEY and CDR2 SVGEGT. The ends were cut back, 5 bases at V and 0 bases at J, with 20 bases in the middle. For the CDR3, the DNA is TGTGCCAGCAGTCCCCCCACAGGCTGGGATTATAGCAATCAGCCCCAGCATTTT. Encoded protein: CASSPPTGWDYSNQPQHF.

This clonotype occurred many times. The CDR3 sequence: CSASLGGQPQHF. The CDR3 coding sequence is TGCAGTGCTTCCCTTGGTGGTCAGCCCCAGCATTTT. The V and J genes are TRBV20-1 and TRBJ1-5; no clear D. The CDR3 runs 12 residues. Germline CDR1 and CDR2: DFQATT and SNEGSKA (reference sequence). Trimming stripped 5 bases from V and 6 bases from J, with 11 bases between.

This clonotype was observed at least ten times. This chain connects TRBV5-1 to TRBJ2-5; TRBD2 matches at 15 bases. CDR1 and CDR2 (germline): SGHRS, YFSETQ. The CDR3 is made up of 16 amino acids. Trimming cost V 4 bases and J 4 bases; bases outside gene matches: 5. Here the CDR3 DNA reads TGCGCCAGCAGCCTCCGGACTAGCGGGAGGGGAGAGACCCAGTACTTC. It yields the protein CASSLRTSGRGETQYF.

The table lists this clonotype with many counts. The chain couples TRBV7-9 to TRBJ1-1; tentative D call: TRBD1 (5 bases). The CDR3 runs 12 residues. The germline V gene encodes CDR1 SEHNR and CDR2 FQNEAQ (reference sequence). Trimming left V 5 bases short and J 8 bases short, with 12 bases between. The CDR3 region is CASSANRQEAFF. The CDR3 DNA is TGTGCCAGCAGCGCCAACCGACAGGAAGCTTTCTTT.

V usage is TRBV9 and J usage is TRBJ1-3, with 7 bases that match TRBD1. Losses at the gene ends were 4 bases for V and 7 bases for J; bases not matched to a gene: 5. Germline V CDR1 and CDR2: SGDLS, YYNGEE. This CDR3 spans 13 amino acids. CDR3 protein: CASSTTGTNTIYF. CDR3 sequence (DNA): TGTGCCAGCAGCACGACAGGGACGAACACCATATATTTT.

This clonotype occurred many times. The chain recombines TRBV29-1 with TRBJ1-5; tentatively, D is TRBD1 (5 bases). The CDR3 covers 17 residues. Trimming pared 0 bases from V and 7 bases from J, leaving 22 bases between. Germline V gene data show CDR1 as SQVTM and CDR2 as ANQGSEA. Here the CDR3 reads CSVEEWRQILGRQPQHF. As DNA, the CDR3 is TGCAGCGTTGAAGAGTGGAGACAGATTTTGGGAAGGCAGCCCCAGCATTTT.

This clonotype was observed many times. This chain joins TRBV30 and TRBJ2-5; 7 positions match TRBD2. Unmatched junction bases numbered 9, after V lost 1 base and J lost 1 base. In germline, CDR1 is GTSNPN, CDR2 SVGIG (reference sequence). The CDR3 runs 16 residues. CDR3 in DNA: TGTGCCTGGAGTGAGGGAGTGGGGGGGGTCCAAGAGACCCAGTACTTC. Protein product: CAWSEGVGGVQETQYF.

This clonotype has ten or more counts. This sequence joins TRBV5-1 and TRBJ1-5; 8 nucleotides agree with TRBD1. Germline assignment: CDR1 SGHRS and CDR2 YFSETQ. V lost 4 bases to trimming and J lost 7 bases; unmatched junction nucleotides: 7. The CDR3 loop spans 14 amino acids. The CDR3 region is CASSIGQGDQPQHF. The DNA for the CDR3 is TGCGCCAGCAGCATCGGACAGGGCGACCAGCCCCAGCATTTT.

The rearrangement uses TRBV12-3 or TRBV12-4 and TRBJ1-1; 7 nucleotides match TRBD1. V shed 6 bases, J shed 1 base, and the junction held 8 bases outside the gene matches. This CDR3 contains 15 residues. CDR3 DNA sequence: TGTGCCAGCAGCCCGCGGGACAGAAGGAACACTGAAGCTTTCTTT. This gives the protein CASSPRDRRNTEAFF.

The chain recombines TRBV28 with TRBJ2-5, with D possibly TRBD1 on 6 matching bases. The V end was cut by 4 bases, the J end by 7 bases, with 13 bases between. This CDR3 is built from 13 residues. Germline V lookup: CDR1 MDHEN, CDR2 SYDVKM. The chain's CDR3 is CASSSRGTLTQYF. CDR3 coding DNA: TGTGCCAGCAGTTCCAGGGGAACTTTGACCCAGTACTTC.

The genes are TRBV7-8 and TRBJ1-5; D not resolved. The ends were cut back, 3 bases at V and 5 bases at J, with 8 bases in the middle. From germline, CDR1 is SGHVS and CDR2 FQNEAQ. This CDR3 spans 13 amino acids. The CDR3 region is CASSFHKDQPQHF. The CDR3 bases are TGTGCCAGCAGCTTTCACAAGGATCAGCCCCAGCATTTT.

CDR3 coding DNA: TGTGCCAGCAGTTTATCTTGGAGGGCGAGAAACGAGCAGTACTTC. Protein product: CASSLSWRARNEQYF. The gene calls are TRBV28 and TRBJ2-7, with D perhaps TRBD2 (6 bases). The CDR3 consists of 15 residues. V shed 1 base and J shed 5 bases, with 15 bases lying between them. Germline loops: CDR1 MDHEN, CDR2 SYDVKM.

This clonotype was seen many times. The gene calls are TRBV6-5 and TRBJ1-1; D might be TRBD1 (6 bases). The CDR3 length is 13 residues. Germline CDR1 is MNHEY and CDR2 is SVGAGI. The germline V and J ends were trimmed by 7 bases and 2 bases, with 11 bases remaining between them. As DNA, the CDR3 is TGTGCCAGCAAGCCACAGGGAAACACTGAAGCTTTCTTT. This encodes CASKPQGNTEAFF.

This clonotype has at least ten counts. CDR3 residues: CSARGHPRNTGELFF. CDR3 coding DNA: TGCAGTGCACGAGGACACCCCAGAAACACCGGGGAGCTGTTTTTT. The V gene is TRBV20-1, the J gene TRBJ2-2; maybe TRBD1 (5 bases). Germline CDR1 reads DFQATT; CDR2 reads SNEGSKA (reference sequence). This CDR3 is 15 amino acids long. The V end lost 6 bases, the J end lost 2 bases, and 16 bases lay between the germline ends.

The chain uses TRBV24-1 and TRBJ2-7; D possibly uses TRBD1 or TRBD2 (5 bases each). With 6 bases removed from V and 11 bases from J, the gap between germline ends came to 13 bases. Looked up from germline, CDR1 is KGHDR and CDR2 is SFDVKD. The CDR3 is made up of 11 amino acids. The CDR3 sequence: CATSFEGSKYF. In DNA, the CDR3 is TGTGCCACCAGTTTCGAGGGGTCGAAGTACTTC.

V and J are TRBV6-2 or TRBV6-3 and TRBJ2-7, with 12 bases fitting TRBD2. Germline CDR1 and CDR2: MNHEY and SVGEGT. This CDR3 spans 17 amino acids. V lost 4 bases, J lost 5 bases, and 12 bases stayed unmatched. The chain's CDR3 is CASSLRWSSGRVDEQYF. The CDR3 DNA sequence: TGTGCCAGCAGTTTACGGTGGTCTAGCGGGAGGGTTGACGAGCAGTACTTC.

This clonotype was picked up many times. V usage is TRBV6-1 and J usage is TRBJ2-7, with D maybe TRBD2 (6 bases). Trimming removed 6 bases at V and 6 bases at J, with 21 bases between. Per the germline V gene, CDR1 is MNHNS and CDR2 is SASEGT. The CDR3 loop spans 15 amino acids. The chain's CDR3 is CASSQYVGGASEQYF. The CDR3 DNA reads TGTGCCAGCAGCCAGTACGTCGGCGGGGCTAGCGAGCAGTACTTC.

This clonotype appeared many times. The CDR3 reads CATDRGMNTEAFF. The CDR3 region has the DNA TGTGCCACGGACAGGGGAATGAACACTGAAGCTTTCTTT. The chain employs TRBV28 and TRBJ1-1, with TRBD1 matching 9 bases. Germline CDR1 MDHEN, CDR2 SYDVKM. Trimming took 10 bases from V and 0 from J; bases not matched to a gene: 3. This CDR3 spans 13 amino acids.